These T cell receptor beta chains were read from a single sample in a study of blood T cell repertoires in COVID-19. Assay used: immunoSEQ multiplex PCR; TCRdb lists only in-frame clones, some missing. Of about 120,000 clones listed, roughly 79% are singletons. The sequenced sample consisted of peripheral blood. The receptors stem from a man between 65 and 85 years old with active or convalescent COVID-19. The CDR3 runs from the conserved cysteine through the conserved F or W. A D gene is named only where the DNA matches it firmly. Clone size appears in some rows only: once, few, many, or a class for an expanded clone.

J gene: TRBJ2-7; D gene: -; clone size: -; V gene: TRBV15; CDR3 protein: CATRSGSSYEQYF; CDR3 DNA: TGTGCCACCAGGTCGGGGAGCTCCTACGAGCAGTACTTC
J gene: TRBJ1-1; D gene: TRBD1; clone size: few; V gene: TRBV7-3; CDR3 protein: CASSLTGPNTEAFF; CDR3 DNA: TGTGCCAGCAGCTTGACAGGGCCGAACACTGAAGCTTTCTTT
J gene: TRBJ1-4; D gene: -; clone size: -; V gene: TRBV2; CDR3 protein: CASSLGAANNEKLFF; CDR3 DNA: TGTGCCAGCAGCCTGGGGGCGGCTAATAATGAAAAACTGTTTTTT
J gene: TRBJ1-1; D gene: -; clone size: -; V gene: TRBV5-6; CDR3 protein: CASSDGHHEAFF; CDR3 DNA: TGTGCCAGCAGCGACGGACACCATGAAGCTTTCTTT
J gene: TRBJ2-7; D gene: -; clone size: -; V gene: TRBV29-1; CDR3 protein: CSAGGRSSYEQYF; CDR3 DNA: TGCAGCGCGGGGGGCAGAAGCTCCTACGAGCAGTACTTC
J gene: TRBJ2-2; D gene: TRBD2; clone size: -; V gene: TRBV7-9; CDR3 protein: CASGAAGGANTGELFF; CDR3 DNA: TGTGCCAGCGGCGCCGCGGGAGGAGCGAACACCGGGGAGCTGTTTTTT
J gene: TRBJ1-1; D gene: -; clone size: -; V gene: TRBV29-1; CDR3 protein: CSVDRGFDTEAFF; CDR3 DNA: TGCAGCGTTGACCGCGGGTTCGACACTGAAGCTTTCTTT
J gene: TRBJ1-3; D gene: -; clone size: -; V gene: TRBV29-1; CDR3 protein: CSVEAGHSGNTIYF; CDR3 DNA: TGCAGCGTTGAGGCAGGCCACTCTGGAAACACCATATATTTT
J gene: TRBJ1-1; D gene: -; clone size: -; V gene: TRBV11-3; CDR3 protein: CASSPERRQDTEAFF; CDR3 DNA: TGTGCCAGCAGCCCAGAAAGGCGACAGGACACTGAAGCTTTCTTT
J gene: TRBJ1-1; D gene: TRBD1; clone size: -; V gene: TRBV10-3; CDR3 protein: CAISDGQATEAFF; CDR3 DNA: TGTGCCATCAGTGACGGACAGGCCACTGAAGCTTTCTTT
J gene: TRBJ1-2; D gene: -; clone size: -; V gene: TRBV2; CDR3 protein: CASSDVAGPYGYTF; CDR3 DNA: TGTGCCAGCAGTGATGTAGCAGGGCCTTATGGCTACACCTTC
J gene: TRBJ2-5; D gene: -; clone size: -; V gene: TRBV21-1; CDR3 protein: CASSKDKGGETQYF; CDR3 DNA: TGTGCCAGCAGCAAAGATAAGGGAGGAGAGACCCAGTACTTC
J gene: TRBJ2-1; D gene: TRBD2; clone size: -; V gene: TRBV6-1; CDR3 protein: CASSEWGGTPPYNEQFF; CDR3 DNA: TGTGCCAGCAGTGAATGGGGGGGGACCCCCCCCTACAATGAGCAGTTCTTC
J gene: TRBJ1-1; D gene: TRBD1; clone size: -; V gene: TRBV29-1; CDR3 protein: CSVVGQGARNTEAFF; CDR3 DNA: TGCAGCGTTGTAGGACAGGGGGCAAGGAACACTGAAGCTTTCTTT
J gene: TRBJ1-2; D gene: -; clone size: -; V gene: TRBV3-1/TRBV3-2; CDR3 protein: CASSQVGQGTYGYTF; CDR3 DNA: TGTGCCAGCAGCCAAGTCGGGCAGGGCACATATGGCTACACCTTC
J gene: TRBJ2-6; D gene: TRBD2; clone size: -; V gene: TRBV4-2; CDR3 protein: CASSPSRTSGYSGANVLTF; CDR3 DNA: TGTGCCAGCAGCCCCTCGAGAACTAGCGGATACTCTGGGGCCAACGTCCTGACTTTC
J gene: TRBJ2-3; D gene: -; clone size: -; V gene: TRBV5-1; CDR3 protein: CASQTSSTDTQYF; CDR3 DNA: TGCGCCAGCCAGACTAGTTCCACAGATACGCAGTATTTT
J gene: TRBJ2-5; D gene: TRBD1; clone size: -; V gene: TRBV5-5; CDR3 protein: CASSPRDRGQETQYF; CDR3 DNA: TGTGCCAGCAGCCCCCGGGACAGGGGGCAAGAGACCCAGTACTTC
J gene: TRBJ1-3; D gene: -; clone size: -; V gene: TRBV12-5; CDR3 protein: CASGLTGTGNTIYF; CDR3 DNA: TGTGCTAGTGGCTTAACAGGGACAGGAAACACCATATATTTT
J gene: TRBJ2-2; D gene: TRBD1; clone size: -; V gene: TRBV9; CDR3 protein: CASSATGVGTGELFF; CDR3 DNA: TGTGCCAGCAGCGCGACAGGGGTCGGCACCGGGGAGCTGTTTTTT
J gene: TRBJ1-5; D gene: TRBD1; clone size: -; V gene: TRBV6-5; CDR3 protein: CASKLTGGEGQPQHF; CDR3 DNA: TGTGCCAGCAAATTGACAGGGGGCGAAGGTCAGCCCCAGCATTTT
J gene: TRBJ2-4; D gene: -; clone size: -; V gene: TRBV11-3; CDR3 protein: CASSSTGIQYF; CDR3 DNA: TGTGCCAGCAGCTCTACAGGCATTCAGTACTTC
J gene: TRBJ2-1; D gene: -; clone size: -; V gene: TRBV7-9; CDR3 protein: CASSPNREQFF; CDR3 DNA: TGTGCCAGCAGCCCCAACAGGGAGCAGTTCTTC
J gene: TRBJ2-3; D gene: TRBD2; clone size: -; V gene: TRBV18; CDR3 protein: CASSPPGLAGVDTQYF; CDR3 DNA: TGTGCCAGCTCACCTCCGGGACTAGCGGGAGTAGATACGCAGTATTTT
J gene: TRBJ2-5; D gene: -; clone size: -; V gene: TRBV5-4; CDR3 protein: CASSKTEQETQYF; CDR3 DNA: TGTGCCAGCAGCAAGACAGAGCAAGAGACCCAGTACTTC
J gene: TRBJ2-1; D gene: -; clone size: -; V gene: TRBV29-1; CDR3 protein: CSVEKRAEQFF; CDR3 DNA: TGCAGCGTTGAAAAGCGCGCGGAGCAGTTCTTC
J gene: TRBJ1-2; D gene: TRBD1; clone size: few; V gene: TRBV2; CDR3 protein: CASSSGGQPNYGYTF; CDR3 DNA: TGTGCCAGCAGTTCCGGGGGACAGCCTAACTATGGCTACACCTTC
J gene: TRBJ1-1; D gene: -; clone size: few; V gene: TRBV5-1; CDR3 protein: CASSLEGRNTEAFF; CDR3 DNA: TGCGCCAGCAGCTTGGAAGGGAGGAACACTGAAGCTTTCTTT
J gene: TRBJ2-1; D gene: TRBD2; clone size: -; V gene: TRBV7-3; CDR3 protein: CASSLPTRTSGNRGEQFF; CDR3 DNA: TGTGCCAGCAGCTTACCTACCCGGACTAGCGGGAATCGAGGTGAGCAGTTCTTC
J gene: TRBJ1-2; D gene: TRBD1; clone size: -; V gene: TRBV19; CDR3 protein: CASSGDRKAINYGYTF; CDR3 DNA: TGTGCCAGTAGTGGGGACAGGAAAGCTATTAACTATGGCTACACCTTC
J gene: TRBJ1-4; D gene: -; clone size: -; V gene: TRBV19; CDR3 protein: CASSIRGIPLTNEKLFF; CDR3 DNA: TGTGCCAGTAGTATAAGGGGTATCCCCCTCACTAATGAAAAACTGTTTTTT
J gene: TRBJ2-5; D gene: -; clone size: -; V gene: TRBV19; CDR3 protein: CASSISGGKYQETQYF; CDR3 DNA: TGTGCCAGTAGTATCTCTGGCGGAAAGTACCAAGAGACCCAGTACTTC
J gene: TRBJ1-3; D gene: TRBD1; clone size: -; V gene: TRBV18; CDR3 protein: CASSPGDRGTGNTIYF; CDR3 DNA: TGTGCCAGCTCACCAGGGGACAGGGGAACTGGAAACACCATATATTTT
J gene: TRBJ1-2; D gene: -; clone size: once; V gene: TRBV4-3; CDR3 protein: CASSQDFRAPDYGYTF; CDR3 DNA: TGCGCCAGCAGCCAAGATTTCAGGGCCCCTGACTATGGCTACACCTTC
J gene: TRBJ1-2; D gene: TRBD1; clone size: -; V gene: TRBV5-1; CDR3 protein: CASSNRGSDNYGYTF; CDR3 DNA: TGCGCCAGCAGTAACAGGGGTTCGGATAACTATGGCTACACCTTC
J gene: TRBJ2-1; D gene: TRBD2; clone size: -; V gene: TRBV7-2; CDR3 protein: CASGREKGEQFF; CDR3 DNA: TGTGCCAGCGGGCGGGAGAAGGGTGAGCAGTTCTTC
J gene: TRBJ2-7; D gene: TRBD1; clone size: few; V gene: TRBV6-6; CDR3 protein: CASSYGRGGNEQYF; CDR3 DNA: TGTGCCAGCAGTTACGGTAGAGGGGGCAACGAGCAGTACTTC
J gene: TRBJ1-2; D gene: TRBD1; clone size: -; V gene: TRBV7-8; CDR3 protein: CASSSTGAVGYTF; CDR3 DNA: TGTGCCAGCAGCTCAACAGGGGCCGTCGGCTACACCTTC
J gene: TRBJ2-1; D gene: -; clone size: once; V gene: TRBV7-3; CDR3 protein: CASSKTPDSLEFNEQFF; CDR3 DNA: TGTGCCAGCAGCAAAACCCCGGACAGTTTAGAGTTCAATGAGCAGTTCTTC
J gene: TRBJ1-6; D gene: TRBD1; clone size: few; V gene: TRBV6-5; CDR3 protein: CASSQLGQGRSPLHF; CDR3 DNA: TGTGCCAGCAGTCAACTGGGACAGGGACGTTCACCCCTCCACTTT
J gene: TRBJ2-2; D gene: TRBD2; clone size: -; V gene: TRBV4-1; CDR3 protein: CASSQAGTTVTGELFF; CDR3 DNA: TGCGCCAGCAGCCAGGCCGGGACTACGGTCACCGGGGAGCTGTTTTTT